This is a list of T cell receptor beta chains from one sample in a study of shared clonotypes between healthy human individuals. Measured with immunoSEQ multiplex PCR; TCRdb has only the in-frame clones, and not every one. The data contain about half a million clones, about four fifths of them singletons. Sequenced sample: PBMCs. The receptors were gathered from a woman in her 40s in good health. Some clones in this sample may be carry-over from other donors' samples. The CDR3 runs from the conserved cysteine through the conserved F or W. D genes are given only for firm matches. The size of a clone is reported for some rows only, either as once, few or many, or as a class for expanded clones.

TRBV18	NA	NA	TRBJ2-3	TGTGCCAGCTCACCATCAGGCACAGATACGCAGTATTTT	CASSPSGTDTQYF
TRBV5-6	few	TRBD1	TRBJ2-7	TGTGCCAGCAGCCTAGGCGGCAGGGACAGGGGGGCCTCCTACGAGCAGTACTTC	CASSLGGRDRGASYEQYF
TRBV28	NA	NA	TRBJ1-4	TGTGCCAGCAGTCCTATCCTGGGGACTAATGAAAAACTGTTTTTT	CASSPILGTNEKLFF
TRBV28	NA	NA	TRBJ2-3	TGTGCCAGCTCTTGGGATACGCAGTATTTT	CASSWDTQYF
TRBV12-5	NA	TRBD2	TRBJ2-5	TGTGCTAGTGGTTTGGTACTACTCGGGAGGTTGGAGACCCAGTACTTC	CASGLVLLGRLETQYF
TRBV25-1	NA	NA	TRBJ2-7	TGTGCCAGCAGTGAATTAGACAAGACCTACGAGCAGTACTTC	CASSELDKTYEQYF
TRBV11-2	once	TRBD2	TRBJ2-2	TGTGCCAGCAGCTTAGCGGCGGGGGTTCTGCCCGGGGAGCTGTTTTTT	CASSLAAGVLPGELFF
TRBV10-3	NA	NA	TRBJ2-1	TGTGCCATCAGTGAGCCCCTGCGATCCTCCGGGACGGAGAAGAACAATGAGCAGTTCTTC	CAISEPLRSSGTEKNNEQFF
TRBV28	NA	NA	TRBJ2-2	TGTGCCAGCAGTTTCTACATTGGCTCTAGCCCCGGGGAGCTGTTTTTT	CASSFYIGSSPGELFF
TRBV9	NA	NA	TRBJ2-7	TGTGCCAGCAGCCCAACCTCCAGGGGCGAGCAGTACTTC	CASSPTSRGEQYF
TRBV28	NA	TRBD1	TRBJ2-7	TGTGCCAGCAGGGACTCCGGGACAGGGGTCTACGAGCAGTACTTC	CASRDSGTGVYEQYF
TRBV27	NA	NA	TRBJ1-6	TGTGCCAGCAGTACACAGGGTGGCGGTAGTTCACCCCTCCACTTT	CASSTQGGGSSPLHF
TRBV2	NA	TRBD1	TRBJ2-7	TGTGCCAGCAGTGTGACAGGGGGGTCCTACGAGCAGTACTTC	CASSVTGGSYEQYF
TRBV2	few	NA	TRBJ1-3	TGTGCCATGGTCGGAAACACCATATATTTT	CAMVGNTIYF
TRBV9	NA	TRBD2	TRBJ2-1	TGTGCCAGCAGCGTAGGGGTAGCGGGAAATTCCCTCGACCTAGACTACAATGAGCAGTTCTTC	CASSVGVAGNSLDLDYNEQFF
TRBV10-3	NA	TRBD2	TRBJ2-2	TGTGCCATCAAGGGACTAGCGGGAGCCCACGGGGAGCTGTTTTTT	CAIKGLAGAHGELFF
TRBV9	NA	TRBD2	TRBJ2-1	TGTGCCAGCAGCGTACTAGCGGGAGGGCCCGATGAGCAGTTCTTC	CASSVLAGGPDEQFF
TRBV5-1	NA	NA	TRBJ2-6	TGCGCCAGCAGCTTGGGGGCCTTCTCTGGGGCCAACGTCCTGACTTTC	CASSLGAFSGANVLTF
TRBV28	NA	NA	TRBJ1-5	TGTGCCAGCAGTTTTAGGCAGGGTGGCAATCAGCCCCAGCATTTT	CASSFRQGGNQPQHF
TRBV28	NA	TRBD1	TRBJ2-2	TGTGCCAGCAGTTTATACGGAGGTGGACAGGGACCGAACACCGGGGAGCTGTTTTTT	CASSLYGGGQGPNTGELFF
TRBV10-2	NA	NA	TRBJ2-2	TGCGCCAGCAGGGGTTTTTGGGGGCGCACCGGGGAGCTGTTTTTT	CASRGFWGRTGELFF
TRBV7-9	few	NA	TRBJ1-4	TGTGCCAGCAGCTTAGTGGCGACACCGAATGAAAAACTGTTTTTT	CASSLVATPNEKLFF
TRBV30	NA	NA	TRBJ2-7	TGTGCCTGGGGGGGCAGCTCCTACGAGCAGTACTTC	CAWGGSSYEQYF
TRBV7-3	NA	TRBD2	TRBJ2-3	TGTGCCAGCAGCCCACAGACTAGCGGGACCAGCACAGATACGCAGTATTTT	CASSPQTSGTSTDTQYF
TRBV27	NA	NA	TRBJ2-5	TGTGCCAGCAGGACCCTAGGGGTTGGAGAGACCCAGTACTTC	CASRTLGVGETQYF
TRBV14	NA	NA	TRBJ1-1	TGTGCCAGCAGCCAGCGGGGGTGGAACACTGAAGCTTTCTTT	CASSQRGWNTEAFF
TRBV11-1	few	TRBD2	TRBJ2-5	TGTGCCAGCAGCTTAGGTAGCGGGAGGTATCAAGAGACCCAGTACTTC	CASSLGSGRYQETQYF
TRBV9	NA	NA	TRBJ2-7	TGTGCCAGCAGCGTAGGGACGGGGAACTCCTACGAGCAGTACTTC	CASSVGTGNSYEQYF